Only a few counts were recorded for the clone carrying this TCR beta chain. Its antigen is not identified. The data were obtained in a study of CD8+ T cells in alopecia areata. Study background: For the treated group, dosing was oral tofacitinib at 5 to 10 mg twice daily. Study conclusions and caveats: Lesional scalp exceeded normal scalp in clonality, especially in alopecia totalis/universalis.

PBMCs were stained for CD3, CD4 and CD8, and CD4+ and CD8+ T cells were sorted. V lost 4 bases and J lost 0, with 13 bases in between. The V gene's germline CDR1 is SQVTM and CDR2 ANQGSEA. CDR3 length: 15 residues. After isolation, RNA underwent reverse transcription to generate cDNA as the sequencing template. Libraries were prepared by immunoSEQ multiplex PCR; TCRdb keeps only in-frame clonotypes and omits some of them. The sample includes some 180,000 clones, over 55% of them seen just once. Source: CD4+ T cells sorted from blood, taken at week 0. The chain recombines TRBV29-1 with TRBJ2-4; maybe TRBD1 (5 bases). The TCR comes from a human donor with alopecia areata. Written as DNA, the CDR3 is TGCAGCGTTGTGGTGACAGTTATAGCCAAAAACATTCAGTACTTC. It codes for CSVVVTVIAKNIQYF.